One sample yielded the 12 T cell receptor beta chains listed below, sequenced in a study of T cell repertoires in cytomegalovirus infection. Their specific antigens are unknown. TCRdb ran MiXCR on the reads and lists one entry per CDR3 protein. The sample includes approximately 70,000 distinct CDR3 sequences, 20% to 25% of them seen just once. This material consisted of CD8+ T cells from cultured PBMCs, taken from culture after CMV antigen stimulation. All receptors come from a human donor in good health (CMV status not recorded). Some clones in this sample may be carry-over from other donors' samples.

The CDR3: CASRGRGRGYEQYF. The CDR3 DNA sequence: TGTGCCAGCAGGGGGCGGGGGCGCGGCTACGAGCAGTACTTC. V usage is TRBV5-6 and J usage is TRBJ2-7; D is perhaps TRBD2 (7 bases). V shed 5 bases and J shed 3 bases, with 15 bases lying between them. The CDR3 runs 14 residues. Germline V gives CDR1 SGHDT, CDR2 YYEEEE.

The chain joins TRBV20-1 to TRBJ2-7; D call uncertain. The germline V and J ends were trimmed by 5 bases and 5 bases, with 25 bases remaining between them. Germline loops: CDR1 DFQATT, CDR2 SNEGSKA (reference sequence). The CDR3 runs to 16 residues. This CDR3 is CSAPQSGLWRSDEQYF. CDR3 coding DNA: TGCAGTGCTCCCCAATCGGGCCTTTGGCGTTCCGACGAGCAGTACTTC.

This rearrangement joins TRBV7-9 to TRBJ1-1; D ambiguous. CDR1 is SEHNR and CDR2 is FQNEAQ in the germline V gene (reference sequence). Trimming took 1 base from V and 4 from J, leaving 13 bases between them. The length of the CDR3 is 15 residues. The CDR3 reads CASSLGQARATEAFF. CDR3 sequence (DNA): TGTGCCAGCAGCTTAGGGCAGGCTAGAGCCACTGAAGCTTTCTTT.

The J gene is TRBJ2-7, the V gene TRBV7-2; weak D call: TRBD2 (6 bases). Germline CDR1 is SGHTA and CDR2 is FQGNSA. Trimming pared 0 bases from V and 5 bases from J, leaving 17 bases between. The CDR3 length is 16 residues. The CDR3 is CASSLAAGGIIDEQYF. CDR3 coding DNA: TGTGCCAGCAGCTTAGCGGCAGGCGGGATTATTGACGAGCAGTACTTC. Variable domain in full (rest from reference TRBV7-2 and TRBJ2-7): GAGVSQSPSNKVTEKGKDVELRCDPISGHTALYWYRQSLGQGLEFLIYFQGNSAPDKSGLPSDRFSAERTGGSVSTLTIQRTQQEDSAVYLCASSLAAGGIIDEQYFGPGTRLTVT.

The sample holds a few counts of this clonotype. This rearrangement joins TRBV7-2 to TRBJ2-5, with D hard to call. The V gene lost 1 base and the J gene lost 3 bases, with 15 bases spanning the gap. CDR3 length equals 16 residues. CDR1 and CDR2 (germline): SGHTA, FQGNSA. For the CDR3, the DNA is TGTGCCAGCAGCTTAGGACCGGGTATTCTTAAAGAGACCCAGTACTTC. Translation gives CASSLGPGILKETQYF.

The chain joins TRBV7-9 to TRBJ2-7; tentative D call: TRBD1 (5 bases). The ends were cut back, 2 bases at V and 3 bases at J, with 11 bases in the middle. CDR3 length: 14 residues. Germline values: CDR1 SEHNR, CDR2 FQNEAQ (reference sequence). The CDR3 is CASSLSDTSYEQYF. CDR3 coding DNA: TGTGCCAGCAGCTTATCGGACACGAGCTACGAGCAGTACTTC.

This clonotype was counted a few times. The chain joins TRBV7-6 to TRBJ2-4; 9 nucleotides align to TRBD1. Germline trimming cut 5 bases from V and 2 bases from J; bases unmatched to any gene: 4. Germline CDR1 SGHVS, CDR2 FNYEAQ. The CDR3 is made up of 15 amino acids. The CDR3 region has the DNA TGTGCCAGCAGCCCCGGGACAGGGTCCAAAAACATTCAGTACTTC. It encodes CASSPGTGSKNIQYF.

The CDR3 DNA sequence: TGTGCCACGAGTCGGGGTACAGAGCCGAGGGCCGGGGAGCTGTTTTTT. It is translated as CATSRGTEPRAGELFF. The chain uses TRBV7-2 and TRBJ2-2; D may be TRBD2 (5 bases). This CDR3 comprises 16 residues. V was pared by 10 bases and J by 6 bases, with 24 bases between. Germline assignment: CDR1 SGHTA and CDR2 FQGNSA.

This chain uses TRBV7-8 with TRBJ2-3, with 12 bases that match TRBD1. This CDR3 region has 14 residues. The germline V gene has CDR1 SGHVS and CDR2 FQNEAQ. J gave up 4 bases and V 10 bases, and 6 bases lay outside the gene matches. CDR3 sequence: CATGDRGRPDTQYF. DNA for the CDR3: TGTGCCACGGGGGACAGGGGGCGCCCAGATACGCAGTATTTT.

The chain combines TRBV12-3 or TRBV12-4 with TRBJ1-5, with D uncertain. This CDR3 comprises 14 residues. V lost 2 bases and J 1 base, leaving 6 bases between the germline ends. The chain's CDR3 is CASSLPSSNQPQHF. CDR3 sequence (DNA): TGTGCCAGCAGTTTACCCTCCAGCAATCAGCCCCAGCATTTT.

This chain uses TRBV7-3 with TRBJ2-3; D tentatively fits TRBD1 or TRBD2 (6 bases each). The CDR3 covers 16 residues. Germline V gives CDR1 SGHTA, CDR2 FQGTGA. The V end lost 2 bases, the J end lost 1 base, and 13 bases lay between the germline ends. CDR3 sequence: CASSLLGGRGTDTQYF. CDR3 DNA: TGTGCCAGCAGCTTACTCGGGGGCCGAGGCACAGATACGCAGTATTTT.

This clonotype was observed a few times. The CDR3 sequence is CASSQGGLYEQYF. CDR3 in DNA: TGCGCCAGCAGCCAAGGGGGTTTATACGAGCAGTACTTC. The chain couples TRBV4-1 to TRBJ2-7; D gene ambiguous. V gave up 1 base and J gave up 4 bases, with 8 bases separating them. Germline V gene sequence: CDR1 MGHRA, CDR2 YSYEKL. This CDR3 has 13 residues.